This TCR beta chain came from a study of blood T cell repertoires in COVID-19. As for the study in general: COVID-19 samples, acute and convalescent, were from the United States, Italy and Spain. T cells, B-cell-depleted T cells, or PBMCs supplied cDNA or gDNA.

Clones were read by immunoSEQ multiplex PCR, and TCRdb kept only the in-frame ones, dropping some. The data hold around 160,000 clones, with around four fifths observed a single time. This clone was seen just once. The V gene's germline CDR1 is LGHNA and CDR2 YSLEER. V was shortened by 0 bases and J by 12 bases, with 18 bases between the two germline ends. This CDR3 spans 15 amino acids. The source of this sequence is a human donor in a cohort sampled during active COVID-19. Sample: peripheral blood. The chain employs TRBV4-3 and TRBJ2-1; no firm D call. The CDR3 region is CASSQDSLHSSSQFF. As DNA, the CDR3 is TGCGCCAGCAGCCAAGATTCCCTGCATAGCTCGTCGCAGTTCTTC.